The clone carrying this T cell receptor (beta chain) has just one count. This record comes from a study of blood T cell repertoires in COVID-19. Clones were read by immunoSEQ multiplex PCR, and TCRdb kept only the in-frame ones, dropping some. The sample includes about 160,000 clones, roughly 93% seen only once; the top ten take roughly 2.1%. Germline loops: CDR1 LGHDT, CDR2 YNNKEL (reference sequence). The CDR3 runs to 14 residues. Trimming removed 3 bases from V and 4 bases from J; junction bases left unmatched: 2. The sequencing input was peripheral blood. The chain combines TRBV3-1 (or the pseudogene TRBV3-2) with TRBJ1-4; 7 bases align to TRBD1. This TCR came from a man aged 18 to 35 with acute or convalescent COVID-19. The DNA of the CDR3 is TGTGCCAGCAGCCACAGGGGGGATAATGAAAAACTGTTTTTT. Its translation is CASSHRGDNEKLFF.